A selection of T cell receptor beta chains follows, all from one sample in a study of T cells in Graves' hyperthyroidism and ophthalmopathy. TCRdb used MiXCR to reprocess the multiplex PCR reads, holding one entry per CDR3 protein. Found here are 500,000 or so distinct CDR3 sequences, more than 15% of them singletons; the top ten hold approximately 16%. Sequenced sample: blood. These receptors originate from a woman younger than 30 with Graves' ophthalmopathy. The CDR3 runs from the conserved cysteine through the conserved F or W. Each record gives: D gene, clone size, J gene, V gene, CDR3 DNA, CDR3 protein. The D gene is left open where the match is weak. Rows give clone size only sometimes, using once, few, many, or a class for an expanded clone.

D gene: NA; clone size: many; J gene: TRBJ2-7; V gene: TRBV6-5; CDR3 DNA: TGTGCCAGCAGTTACTCTTTTATTGGGTATCGGCGGGGGCGCAACCACGAGCAGTACTTC; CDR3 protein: CASSYSFIGYRRGRNHEQYF
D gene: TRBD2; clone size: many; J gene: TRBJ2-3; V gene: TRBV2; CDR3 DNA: TGTGCCAGCAGTGAAAGGGGGGGACTAGCGGGACCCCCCTTCGATACGCAGTATTTT; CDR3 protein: CASSERGGLAGPPFDTQYF
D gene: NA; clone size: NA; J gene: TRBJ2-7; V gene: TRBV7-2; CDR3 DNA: TGTGCCAGCAGTCCAGCCGCAGGTGGCTACGAGCGGTACTTC; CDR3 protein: CASSPAAGGYERYF
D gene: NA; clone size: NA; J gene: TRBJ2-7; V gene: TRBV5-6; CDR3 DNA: TGTGCCAGCAGCCCAAACTACAGGTTTTCCTACGAGCAGTACTTC; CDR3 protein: CASSPNYRFSYEQYF
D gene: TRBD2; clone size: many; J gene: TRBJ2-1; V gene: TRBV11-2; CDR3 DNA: TGTGCCAGCAGCCCCATGGATGGCGGGAGTACAAATGAGCAGTTCTTC; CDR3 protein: CASSPMDGGSTNEQFF
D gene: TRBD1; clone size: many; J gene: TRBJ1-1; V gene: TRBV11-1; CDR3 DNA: TGTGCCAGCAGCTTCGGGACAGGACTCGTCGCTGAAGCTTTCTTT; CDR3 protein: CASSFGTGLVAEAFF
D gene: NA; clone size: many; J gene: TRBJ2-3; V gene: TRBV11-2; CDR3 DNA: TGTGCCAGCAGCTTAGCTGTCCTTTACACAGATACGCAGTATTTT; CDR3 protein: CASSLAVLYTDTQYF
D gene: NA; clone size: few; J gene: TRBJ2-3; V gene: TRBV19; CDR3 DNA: TGTGCCAGTAGAAAGACTAGGACAGATACGCAGTATTTT; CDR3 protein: CASRKTRTDTQYF
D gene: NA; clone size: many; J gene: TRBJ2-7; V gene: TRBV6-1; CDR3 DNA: TGTGCCAGCAGTTTCCCCGGCGCCAGCTCCTACGAGCAGTACTTC; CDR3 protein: CASSFPGASSYEQYF
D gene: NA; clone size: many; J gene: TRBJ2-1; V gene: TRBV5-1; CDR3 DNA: TGCGCCAGTCAGGGGTGGAGTCGGGGAGGATCGAATGAGCAGTTCTTC; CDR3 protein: CASQGWSRGGSNEQFF
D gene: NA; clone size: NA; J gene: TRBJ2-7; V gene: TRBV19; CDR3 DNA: TGTGCCAGTAGTAGGACCCCCCTCTACGAGCAGTACTTC; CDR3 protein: CASSRTPLYEQYF
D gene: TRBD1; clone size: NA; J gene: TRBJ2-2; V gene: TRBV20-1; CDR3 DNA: TGCAGTGCTTTGGGACAGGGGGCCGGGGAGCTGTTTTTT; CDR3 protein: CSALGQGAGELFF
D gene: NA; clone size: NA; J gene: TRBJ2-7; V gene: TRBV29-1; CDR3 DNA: TGCAGCGTTGAAGTTTTGGGACGGACCTACGAGCAGTACTTC; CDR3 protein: CSVEVLGRTYEQYF
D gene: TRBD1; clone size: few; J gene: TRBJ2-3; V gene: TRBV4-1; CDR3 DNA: TGCGCCAGCATGGGCACAGGGGGCTATGTAGATACGCAGTATTTT; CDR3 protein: CASMGTGGYVDTQYF
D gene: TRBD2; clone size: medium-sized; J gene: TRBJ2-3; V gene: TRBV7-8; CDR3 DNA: TGTGCCAGCAGGTTAGCGGGGGCTTCCACAGATACGCAGTATTTT; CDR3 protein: CASRLAGASTDTQYF
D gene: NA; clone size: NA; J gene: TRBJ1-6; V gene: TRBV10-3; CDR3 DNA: TGTGCCATCAGTGAGCTCGCGAGCTCCTATAATTCACCCCTCCACTTT; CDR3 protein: CAISELASSYNSPLHF
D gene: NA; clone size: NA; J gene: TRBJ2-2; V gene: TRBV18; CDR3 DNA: TGTGCCAGCTCACCACTATCACCCGGGGAGCTGTTTTTT; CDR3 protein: CASSPLSPGELFF
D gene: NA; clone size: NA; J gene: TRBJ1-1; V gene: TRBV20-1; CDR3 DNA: TGCAGTGCTATGGGGACGGACACTGAAGCTTTCTTT; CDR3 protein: CSAMGTDTEAFF
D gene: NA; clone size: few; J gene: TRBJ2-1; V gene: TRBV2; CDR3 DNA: TGTGCCAGCAGTGGGAGGTTATGGGTCTTC; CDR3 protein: CASSGRLWVF
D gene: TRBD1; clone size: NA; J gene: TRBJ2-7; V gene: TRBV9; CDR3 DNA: TGTGCCAGCAGCCCGGGACAGGGGGCGCAGTACGAGCAGTACTTC; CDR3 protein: CASSPGQGAQYEQYF
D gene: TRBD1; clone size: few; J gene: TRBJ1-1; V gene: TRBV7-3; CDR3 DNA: TGTGCCAGCAGCTTAATACCCCCGGGACAGGGTATGAACACTGAAGCTTTCTTT; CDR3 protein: CASSLIPPGQGMNTEAFF
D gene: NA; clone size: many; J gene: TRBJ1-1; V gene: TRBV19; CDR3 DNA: TGTGCCAGTAGTATAGGCGGGGGCGCGAACACTGAAGCTTTCTTT; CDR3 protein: CASSIGGGANTEAFF
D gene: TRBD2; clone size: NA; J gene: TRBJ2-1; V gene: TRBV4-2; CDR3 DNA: TGTGCCAGCAGCCAAGACTCGGGGGGGGGCTACAATGAGCAGTTCTTC; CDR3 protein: CASSQDSGGGYNEQFF
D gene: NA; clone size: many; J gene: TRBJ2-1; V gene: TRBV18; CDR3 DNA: TGTGCCAGCTCACCACCGGAGCATGAGCAGTTCTTC; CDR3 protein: CASSPPEHEQFF